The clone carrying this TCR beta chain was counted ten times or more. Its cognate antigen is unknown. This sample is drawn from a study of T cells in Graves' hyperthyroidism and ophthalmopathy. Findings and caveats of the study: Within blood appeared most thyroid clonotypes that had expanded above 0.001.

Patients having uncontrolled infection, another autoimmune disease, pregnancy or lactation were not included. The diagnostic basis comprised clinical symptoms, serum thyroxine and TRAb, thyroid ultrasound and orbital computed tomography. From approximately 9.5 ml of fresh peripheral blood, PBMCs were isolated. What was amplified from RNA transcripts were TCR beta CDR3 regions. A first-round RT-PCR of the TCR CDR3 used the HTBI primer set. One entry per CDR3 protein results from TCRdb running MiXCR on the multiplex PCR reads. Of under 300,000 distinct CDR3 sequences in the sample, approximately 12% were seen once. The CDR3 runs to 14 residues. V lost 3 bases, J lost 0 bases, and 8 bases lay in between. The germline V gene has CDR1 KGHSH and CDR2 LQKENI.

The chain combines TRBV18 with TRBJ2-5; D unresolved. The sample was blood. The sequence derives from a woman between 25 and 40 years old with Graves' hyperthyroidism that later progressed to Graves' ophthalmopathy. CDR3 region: CASSPYRDQETQYF. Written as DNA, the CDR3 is TGTGCCAGCTCACCCTATAGGGACCAAGAGACCCAGTACTTC. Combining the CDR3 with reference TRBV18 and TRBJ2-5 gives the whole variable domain NAGVMQNPRHLVRRRGQEARLRCSPMKGHSHVYWYRQLPEEGLKFMVYLQKENIIDESGMPKERFSAEFPKEGPSILRIQQVVRGDSAAYFCASSPYRDQETQYFGPGTRLLVL.